Below, 28 T cell receptor beta chains from the same sample are listed, as sequenced in a study of T cell responses to AZD1222 COVID-19 vaccine. Libraries were prepared by immunoSEQ multiplex PCR; TCRdb keeps only in-frame clonotypes and omits some of them. This table holds 90,000 to 150,000 clones, 70% to 90% found once. This specimen consisted of peripheral blood, obtained on day 0 of AZD1222 vaccination. The receptors originated from an adult in good health.

J is TRBJ1-1 and V is TRBV5-1; no definite D call. The CDR3 sequence is 11 residues long. Germline V gene lookup returns CDR1 SGHRS and CDR2 YFSETQ. Deletions cut 4 bases from V and 10 bases from J, with 11 bases between. The CDR3 spells CASSADTGAFF. In DNA, the CDR3 is TGCGCCAGCAGCGCCGATACGGGAGCTTTCTTT. Complete variable domain (other parts from reference TRBV5-1 and TRBJ1-1): KAGVTQTPRYLIKTRGQQVTLSCSPISGHRSVSWYQQTPGQGLQFLFEYFSETQRNKGNFPGRFSGRQFSNSRSEMNVSTLELGDSALYLCASSADTGAFFGQGTRLTVV.

There are a few counts of this clone. The chain couples TRBV29-1 to TRBJ2-3; D gene ambiguous. CDR1 and CDR2 from the germline V gene are SQVTM and ANQGSEA. V was shortened by 4 bases and J by 5 bases, with 10 bases between the two germline ends. The CDR3 has 12 residues. The CDR3 bases are TGCAGCGTTGGACTTCCTCTAGATACGCAGTATTTT. This encodes CSVGLPLDTQYF.

This clone was seen more than once but under ten times. The chain carries TRBV10-3 and TRBJ1-3; D not certain. CDR3 length: 13 residues. From germline, CDR1 is ENHRY and CDR2 SYGVKD. With 9 bases removed from V and 4 bases from J, the gap between germline ends came to 13 bases. The CDR3 sequence is CAIHSRGGNTIYF. In DNA, the CDR3 is TGTGCCATACATAGTCGTGGGGGAAACACCATATATTTT.

The chain recombines TRBV7-2 with TRBJ2-1; D call uncertain. Per the germline V gene, CDR1 is SGHTA and CDR2 is FQGNSA. The CDR3 runs to 13 residues. V was cut by 5 bases and J by 7 bases, with 12 bases left in between. For the CDR3, the DNA is TGTGCCAGCAGCCGTCTACTCGCTAATGAGCAGTTCTTC. Translated, it gives CASSRLLANEQFF.

The gene calls are TRBV5-1 and TRBJ1-4, with D tentatively TRBD1 (5 bases). The germline V gene encodes CDR1 SGHRS and CDR2 YFSETQ. V was shortened by 0 bases and J by 4 bases, with 13 bases between the two germline ends. This CDR3 region has 16 residues. The CDR3 loop reads CASSLDEGRGNEKLFF. CDR3 nucleotide sequence: TGCGCCAGCAGCTTGGATGAGGGGCGCGGTAATGAAAAACTGTTTTTT.

Here the CDR3 reads CASSLGGASVNAEAFF. For the CDR3, the DNA is TGCGCCAGCAGCTTGGGTGGGGCTTCGGTTAACGCTGAAGCTTTCTTT. The chain is built from TRBV5-1 and TRBJ1-1; the D gene is possibly TRBD1 (5 bases). CDR1 and CDR2 from the germline V gene are SGHRS and YFSETQ. V lost 0 bases to trimming and J lost 6 bases, with 18 bases between them. The CDR3 consists of 16 residues.

This clone appeared a single time. The gene calls are TRBV5-1 and TRBJ1-1, with 9 bases lining up with TRBD1. Per the germline V gene, CDR1 is SGHRS and CDR2 is YFSETQ. The CDR3 sequence is 15 residues long. V lost 0 bases and J lost 10; bases outside the gene matches: 10. DNA for the CDR3: TGCGCCAGCAGCTTGGAGTCGAGACAGGGGGTTGGAGCTTTCTTT. Amino acid sequence: CASSLESRQGVGAFF.

This clone was recorded once. The chain links TRBV27 to TRBJ1-2; D remains ambiguous. V lost 6 bases to trimming and J lost 4 bases, with 9 bases between them. Germline assignment: CDR1 MNHEY and CDR2 SMNVEV (reference sequence). There are 12 residues in the CDR3. CDR3 region: CASRSDFYGYTF. Here the CDR3 DNA reads TGTGCCAGCAGATCGGACTTCTATGGCTACACCTTC.

This rearrangement joins TRBV6-5 to TRBJ1-1; 7 bases agree with TRBD1. The CDR3 totals 13 residues. CDR1 is MNHEY, CDR2 SVGAGI, per germline. With 6 bases clipped from V and 1 base from J, the junction kept 2 bases outside the gene matches. CDR3 loop: CASRRQGNTEAFF. The CDR3 DNA is TGTGCCAGCAGACGACAGGGGAACACTGAAGCTTTCTTT.

About this clone itself: Mismatch with germline at one junction end may stem from a read error. The gene calls are TRBV5-1 and TRBJ2-3, with D perhaps matching TRBD1 (6 bases). CDR1 is SGHRS, CDR2 YFSETQ, per germline. This CDR3 region has 15 residues. CDR3 DNA: TGCGCCAGCAGCCTGACCAGGGGACACACATATACGCAGTATTTT. It codes for CASSLTRGHTYTQYF.

The rearrangement uses TRBV5-4 and TRBJ1-2; D is undetermined. V was cut by 4 bases and J by 1 base, with 8 bases left in between. The CDR3 extends over 13 amino acids. The germline CDR1 and CDR2 sequences are SGHNT and YYREEE (reference sequence). Written as DNA, the CDR3 is TGTGCCAGCAGCGGTCCAGTTAACTATGGCTACACCTTC. Protein product: CASSGPVNYGYTF.

This clone was counted once. V gene TRBV10-1 combines with J gene TRBJ1-2, with D unresolved. Trimming removed 4 bases at V and 4 bases at J, with 13 bases between. There are 14 residues in the CDR3. Germline-derived CDR1 and CDR2 are WNHNN and SYGVQD (reference sequence). The CDR3 sequence is CASSGGGRIYGYTF. CDR3 DNA sequence: TGCGCCAGCAGTGGTGGAGGCAGGATCTATGGCTACACCTTC.

This clone has only one observation. The chain uses TRBV5-1 and TRBJ1-2; D may be TRBD1 (5 bases). With 1 base removed from V and 3 bases from J, the gap between germline ends came to 25 bases. The CDR3 contains 19 residues. The germline CDR1 and CDR2 sequences are SGHRS and YFSETQ. The CDR3: CASSLMVLRSGHRDYGYTF. The CDR3 DNA sequence: TGCGCCAGCAGCTTGATGGTACTACGTTCAGGGCACCGGGACTATGGCTACACCTTC.

CDR3: CASSVGIRAEAFF. The CDR3, as DNA: TGTGCCAGTAGCGTGGGGATTAGGGCTGAAGCTTTCTTT. This rearrangement joins TRBV19 to TRBJ1-1, with D uncertain. CDR3 length equals 13 residues. Trimming stripped 6 bases from V and 6 bases from J, with 14 bases between. From germline, CDR1 is LNHDA and CDR2 SQIVND (reference sequence).

V is TRBV2 and J is TRBJ2-2, with D perhaps matching TRBD2 (5 bases). V shed 7 bases and J shed 0 bases, with 12 bases lying between them. The CDR3 is 15 residues long. CDR1 SNHLY and CDR2 FYNNEI come from the germline V gene. The CDR3 sequence is CASTSGRPNTGELFF. The CDR3 DNA sequence: TGTGCCAGCACTTCGGGGAGACCGAACACCGGGGAGCTGTTTTTT.

The gene calls are TRBV19 and TRBJ2-5, with D possibly TRBD2 on 6 matching bases. Trimming stripped 4 bases from V and 5 bases from J, with 17 bases between. CDR1 is LNHDA and CDR2 is SQIVND in the germline V gene (reference sequence). This CDR3 is built from 15 residues. The CDR3 loop is CASSTGGTSLETQYF. In DNA, the CDR3 is TGTGCCAGTAGTACAGGAGGGACTTCTTTGGAGACCCAGTACTTC.

The gene calls are TRBV6-5 and TRBJ1-1; the D gene is possibly TRBD1 (6 bases). V lost 10 bases to trimming and J lost 1 base, with 19 bases between them. Germline values: CDR1 MNHEY, CDR2 SVGAGI. The CDR3 has 15 amino acids. CDR3 DNA sequence: TGTGCCACCACTTACACCGGGACATCGAACACTGAAGCTTTCTTT. Translated, it gives CATTYTGTSNTEAFF.

V is TRBV9 and J is TRBJ1-3, with TRBD1 matching 8 bases. Per germline, CDR1 SGDLS and CDR2 YYNGEE. After removal of 0 bases from V and 0 bases from J, the junction contained 17 bases not matched to a gene. The CDR3 extends over 21 amino acids. CDR3 coding DNA: TGTGCCAGCAGCGTAGGAGGCTTGGGGACAGGCCTAACTAGCTCTGGAAACACCATATATTTT. Its protein product is CASSVGGLGTGLTSSGNTIYF.

The rearrangement uses TRBV19 and TRBJ1-2; a weak D match, TRBD1 (5 bases). The CDR3 contains 11 residues. Trimming shortened V by 7 bases and J by 6 bases, and 9 bases separated the two germline ends. In germline, CDR1 is LNHDA, CDR2 SQIVND (reference sequence). Here the CDR3 DNA reads TGTGCCAGTACCGTGGGGGATGGCTACACCTTC. This encodes CASTVGDGYTF.

The chain couples TRBV5-4 to TRBJ2-7; 9 bases map to TRBD1. V lost 7 bases, J lost 5 bases, and 13 bases stayed unmatched. Germline CDR1 and CDR2: SGHNT and YYREEE (reference sequence). CDR3 length: 15 residues. Here the CDR3 DNA reads TGTGCCAGCCGCCCTTGGGACAGGGTGATGAACGAGCAGTACTTC. Translated, it gives CASRPWDRVMNEQYF.

The CDR3 bases are TGTGCCAGCAGCTTAGGCCCTAGCGGGGGGGTAGAGACCCAGTACTTC. Translated: CASSLGPSGGVETQYF. This rearrangement joins TRBV11-2 to TRBJ2-5; 12 nucleotides match TRBD2. Losses at the gene ends were 1 base for V and 4 bases for J; bases not matched to a gene: 4. The CDR3 has 16 amino acids. Germline lookup yields CDR1 SGHAT and CDR2 FQNNGV.

This clone was picked up one time. This rearrangement joins TRBV27 to TRBJ1-6, with unresolved D. CDR1 MNHEY and CDR2 SMNVEV come from the germline V gene (reference sequence). Trimming cost V 2 bases and J 0 bases, with 11 bases left between them. The CDR3 sequence is 17 residues long. DNA for the CDR3: TGTGCCAGCAGTTTACAATCCCGGAGCTCCTATAATTCACCCCTCCACTTT. Protein: CASSLQSRSSYNSPLHF.

The gene calls are TRBV18 and TRBJ2-7; no clear D gene. The CDR3 spans 14 residues. Germline CDR1 is KGHSH and CDR2 is LQKENI. V gave up 3 bases and J gave up 2 bases, with 11 bases separating them. The CDR3 is CASSPPALPYEQYF. The CDR3 nucleotides are TGTGCCAGCTCACCCCCCGCTCTCCCCTACGAGCAGTACTTC.

The genes are TRBV29-1 and TRBJ1-1; 7 bases line up with TRBD1. Unmatched junction bases numbered 6, after V lost 5 bases and J lost 0 bases. The CDR3 totals 14 residues. The germline gives CDR1 SQVTM, CDR2 ANQGSEA. CDR3 amino acids: CSVLQGTMNTEAFF. The CDR3 DNA sequence: TGCAGCGTTCTACAGGGGACAATGAACACTGAAGCTTTCTTT.

This clone has more than one count but fewer than ten. The chain joins TRBV7-8 to TRBJ1-2, with TRBD1 as a possible D gene (5 bases). The germline V gene encodes CDR1 SGHVS and CDR2 FQNEAQ. The CDR3 spans 14 residues. Trimming removed 2 bases at V and 6 bases at J, with 13 bases between. CDR3 protein: CASSLQAIGDGYTF. For the CDR3, the DNA is TGTGCCAGCAGCTTACAGGCGATAGGGGATGGCTACACCTTC.

This rearrangement joins TRBV5-1 to TRBJ1-3; D gene ambiguous. The V and J ends lost 5 bases and 0 bases respectively, with 9 bases between them. Germline V gene data show CDR1 as SGHRS and CDR2 as YFSETQ. The CDR3 runs 14 residues. CDR3 residues: CASREGSSGNTIYF. In DNA, the CDR3 is TGCGCCAGCAGAGAGGGCAGCTCTGGAAACACCATATATTTT.

A note on this clone: Relative to the germline gene, one junction end is altered; a read error may explain this. This rearrangement joins TRBV7-9 to TRBJ1-1; tentative D call: TRBD1 (5 bases). The germline V gene encodes CDR1 SEHNR and CDR2 FQNEAQ (reference sequence). The CDR3 has 13 residues. The CDR3 DNA follows: TGTGCCAGCAGCCCTGGAGGGGCCCAAGAAAGAACTTTT. It translates to CASSPGGAQERTF.

This clone was found a few times. The chain combines TRBV11-1 with TRBJ1-1; D call uncertain. Trimming took 3 bases from V and 1 from J, leaving 0 bases between them. Germline-derived CDR1 and CDR2 are SGHAT and FQDESV (reference sequence). CDR3 length equals 11 residues. DNA for the CDR3: TGTGCCAGCAGCTTGAACACTGAAGCTTTCTTT. Protein sequence: CASSLNTEAFF.